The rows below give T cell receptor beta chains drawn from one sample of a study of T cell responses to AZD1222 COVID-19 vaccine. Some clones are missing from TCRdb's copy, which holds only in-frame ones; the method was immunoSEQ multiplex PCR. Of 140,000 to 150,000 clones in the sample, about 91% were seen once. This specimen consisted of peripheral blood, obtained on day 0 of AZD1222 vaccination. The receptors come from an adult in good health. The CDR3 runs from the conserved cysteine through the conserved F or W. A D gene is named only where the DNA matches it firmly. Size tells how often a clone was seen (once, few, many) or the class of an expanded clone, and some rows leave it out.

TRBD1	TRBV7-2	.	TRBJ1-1	CASSLHRGGTEAFF	TGTGCCAGCAGCCTACACAGGGGGGGCACTGAAGCTTTCTTT
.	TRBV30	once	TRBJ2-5	CAGSFGGPLETQYF	TGTGCCGGATCGTTTGGGGGGCCTTTGGAGACCCAGTACTTC
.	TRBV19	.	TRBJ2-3	CASSRSTAAFTDTQYF	TGTGCCAGTAGTAGATCCACCGCCGCCTTCACAGATACGCAGTATTTT
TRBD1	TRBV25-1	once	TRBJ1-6	CASSAGGAWHSPLHF	TGTGCCAGCAGTGCAGGGGGCGCGTGGCATTCACCCCTCCACTTT
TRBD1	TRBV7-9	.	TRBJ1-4	CASRTGGGEKLFF	TGTGCCAGCAGGACAGGGGGCGGTGAAAAACTGTTTTTT
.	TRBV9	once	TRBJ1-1	CASSPGMRTKAAFF	TGTGCCAGCAGCCCGGGGATGAGGACGAAGGCCGCTTTCTTT
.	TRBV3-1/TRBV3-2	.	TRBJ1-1	CASSQGTNTEAFF	TGTGCCAGCAGCCAAGGGACAAACACTGAAGCTTTCTTT
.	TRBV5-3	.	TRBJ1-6	CARSLRTVSSLHF	TGTGCCAGAAGCCTGAGGACAGTCAGTTCCCTCCACTTT
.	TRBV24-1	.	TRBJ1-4	CATSVDGQKLFF	TGTGCCACCAGTGTGGACGGACAAAAACTGTTTTTT
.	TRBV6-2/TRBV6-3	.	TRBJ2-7	CASSYTRGSYEQYF	TGTGCCAGCAGTTACACGAGAGGCTCCTACGAGCAGTACTTC
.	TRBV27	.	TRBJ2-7	CASSLNTGPPAYEQYF	TGTGCCAGCAGTCTCAATACGGGTCCCCCGGCCTACGAGCAGTACTTC
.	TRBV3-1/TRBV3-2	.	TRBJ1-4	CASSQGALHSPDNEKLFF	TGTGCCAGCAGCCAAGGCGCGCTACACAGCCCGGATAATGAAAAACTGTTTTTT
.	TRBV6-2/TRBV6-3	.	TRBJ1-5	CASSPLRQGNQPQHF	TGTGCCAGCAGTCCCTTGCGACAGGGCAATCAGCCCCAGCATTTT
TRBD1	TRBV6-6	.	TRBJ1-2	CASSSRQGSGYTF	TGTGCCAGCAGTTCCCGACAGGGAAGTGGCTACACCTTC
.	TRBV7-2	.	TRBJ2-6	CASSLAAGSSGANVLTF	TGTGCCAGCAGCTTAGCCGCAGGCAGCTCTGGGGCCAACGTCCTGACTTTC
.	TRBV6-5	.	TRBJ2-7	CASSLGARAYEQYF	TGTGCCAGCAGTTTGGGGGCCCGAGCCTACGAGCAGTACTTC
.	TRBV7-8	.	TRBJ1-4	CASSLESEKLFF	TGTGCCAGCAGCTTGGAGAGTGAAAAACTGTTTTTT
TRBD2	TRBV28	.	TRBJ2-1	CASSYVAGGSYNEQFF	TGTGCCAGCAGTTATGTAGCGGGCGGCTCCTACAATGAGCAGTTCTTC
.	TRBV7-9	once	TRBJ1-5	CASSLMGTDQPQHF	TGTGCCAGCAGCTTAATGGGGACCGATCAGCCCCAGCATTTT
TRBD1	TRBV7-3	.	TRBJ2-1	CASSQRQGNEQFF	TGTGCCAGCAGCCAACGACAGGGCAATGAGCAGTTCTTC
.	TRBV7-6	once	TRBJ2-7	CASGLPQRTDTYEQYF	TGTGCCAGCGGGCTCCCGCAGAGAACCGATACCTACGAGCAGTACTTC
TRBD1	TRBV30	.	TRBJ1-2	CAWSELGDSYGYTF	TGTGCCTGGAGTGAACTGGGGGACAGCTATGGCTACACCTTC
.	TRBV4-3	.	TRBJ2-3	CASSQDLGTQYF	TGCGCCAGCAGCCAAGATTTGGGTACGCAGTATTTT
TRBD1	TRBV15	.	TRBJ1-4	CATSREPGQVQEKLFF	TGTGCCACCAGCAGGGAGCCGGGACAGGTCCAGGAAAAACTGTTTTTT
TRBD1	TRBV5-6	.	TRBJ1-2	CASSSRLGGGYGGYTF	TGTGCCAGCAGCTCCCGGTTGGGAGGGGGCTATGGTGGCTACACCTTC
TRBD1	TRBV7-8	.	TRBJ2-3	CASSSQGQSSTDTQYF	TGTGCCAGCAGCTCCCAGGGACAGAGTAGCACAGATACGCAGTATTTT
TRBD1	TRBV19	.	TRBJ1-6	CASSGRQGNSPLHF	TGTGCCAGTAGTGGTAGACAGGGGAATTCACCCCTCCACTTT
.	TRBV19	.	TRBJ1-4	CASSPVFNEKLFF	TGTGCCAGTAGCCCAGTATTTAATGAAAAACTGTTTTTT
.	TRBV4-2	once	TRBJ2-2	CASSQDGLAAGELFF	TGTGCCAGCAGCCAAGATGGGCTAGCCGCCGGGGAGCTGTTTTTT
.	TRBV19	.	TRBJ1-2	CASSRMAVGDGYGYTF	TGTGCCAGTAGTAGAATGGCGGTTGGCGATGGGTATGGCTACACCTTC
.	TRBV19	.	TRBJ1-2	CASSAQGYTF	TGTGCCAGTAGTGCCCAAGGCTACACCTTC
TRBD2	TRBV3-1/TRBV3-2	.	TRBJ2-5	CASSHLGPTSVQETQYF	TGTGCCAGCAGCCATCTCGGCCCGACTAGCGTACAAGAGACCCAGTACTTC
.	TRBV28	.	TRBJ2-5	CASSLGSMQETQYF	TGTGCCAGCAGCCTGGGTTCCATGCAAGAGACCCAGTACTTC